This TCR beta chain was found in a study of shared clonotypes between healthy human individuals. Study-wide findings and caveats: Naive subsets typically showed greater estimated richness than memory subsets.

On this clone: No antigen is known for it. Additional DNA sequences in this sample encode the identical CDR3.

The authors divided CD4+ cells into CD45RA+ naive and CD45RA-negative memory subsets. V gave up 0 bases and J gave up 1 base; unmatched junction bases: 3. The CDR3 spans 15 residues. Germline CDR1 is SGDLS and CDR2 is YYNGEE. Splitting of each subset's genomic DNA was done evenly across several immunoSEQ plates. Original data processing: ImmunoSEQ gave junction-only sequences without quality scores, so filtering differed. TCRdb's table, derived via immunoSEQ multiplex PCR, lists solely in-frame clones and lacks some. D and trimming were read from the DNA, whereas the V and J calls and clone size are those reported in that table. The sample shows some 1,600,000 clones, 95% to 99% of them seen only once.

This clonotype was sampled from a man in his thirties or forties in good health. Sequenced input: naive CD4+ T cells sorted from blood. Sample subset: CD45RA+ positively selected. This chain uses TRBV9 with TRBJ1-1, with 7 bases that match TRBD1. The CDR3 nucleotides are TGTGCCAGCAGCGTAGGGGGACAGCCGAACACTGAAGCTTTCTTT. Its protein is CASSVGGQPNTEAFF. The full variable domain, completed using reference TRBV9 and TRBJ1-1, is DSGVTQTPKHLITATGQRVTLRCSPRSGDLSVYWYQQSLDQGLQFLIQYYNGEERAKGNILERFSAQQFPDLHSELNLSSLELGDSALYFCASSVGGQPNTEAFFGQGTRLTVV.